This T cell receptor beta chain was found in a study of blood T cell repertoires in COVID-19. Overall study context: COVID-19 samples collected from the United States, Italy and Spain covered acute and convalescent phases. The cDNA or gDNA used as material had been derived from T cells, B-cell-depleted T cells, or PBMCs.

Trimming removed 2 bases from V and 7 bases from J, with 18 bases in between. The CDR3 length is 15 residues. The germline CDR1 and CDR2 sequences are GTSNPN and SVGIG (reference sequence). Followed over time, Seattle patients had been enrolled while infection was active. Per the authors' pipeline: Reference gene primer amplification gave nucleated cell count estimates. The protocol was immunoSEQ multiplex PCR, while the TCRdb copy is restricted to in-frame clones and leaves out a portion. Clone size and V and J calls were adopted from that table, with D and trimming inferred from the DNA. The repertoire holds about 270,000 clones, around 86% seen once, with approximately 6% in the top ten.

Material for sequencing was peripheral blood. The genes are TRBV30 and TRBJ2-1; tentatively, D is TRBD2 (5 bases). The TCR comes from a woman of 80 years or more with COVID-19, enrolled during active disease. For the CDR3, the DNA is TGTGCCTGGAGTCGAGAGGGCTACAGAGTAAATGAGCAGTTCTTC. This codes for CAWSREGYRVNEQFF.